This T cell receptor (beta chain) emerged from a study of T cell changes during pregnancy in multiple sclerosis. Generated by immunoSEQ multiplex PCR, the TCRdb table keeps only in-frame clones and is missing some. Of tens of thousands of clones in the sample, roughly nine tenths were seen once. V was pared by 6 bases and J by 4 bases, with 12 bases between. From germline, CDR1 is LNHDA and CDR2 SQIVND (reference sequence). The CDR3 is made up of 13 amino acids. Sequences were derived from peripheral blood, sampled in the second trimester of pregnancy. This TCR came from a female donor with multiple sclerosis, enrolled in a pregnancy study. The chain joins TRBV19 to TRBJ1-2, with D maybe TRBD1 (6 bases). The CDR3 spells CASSPGDTYGYTF. The CDR3 bases are TGTGCCAGTAGCCCCGGGGACACCTATGGCTACACCTTC.